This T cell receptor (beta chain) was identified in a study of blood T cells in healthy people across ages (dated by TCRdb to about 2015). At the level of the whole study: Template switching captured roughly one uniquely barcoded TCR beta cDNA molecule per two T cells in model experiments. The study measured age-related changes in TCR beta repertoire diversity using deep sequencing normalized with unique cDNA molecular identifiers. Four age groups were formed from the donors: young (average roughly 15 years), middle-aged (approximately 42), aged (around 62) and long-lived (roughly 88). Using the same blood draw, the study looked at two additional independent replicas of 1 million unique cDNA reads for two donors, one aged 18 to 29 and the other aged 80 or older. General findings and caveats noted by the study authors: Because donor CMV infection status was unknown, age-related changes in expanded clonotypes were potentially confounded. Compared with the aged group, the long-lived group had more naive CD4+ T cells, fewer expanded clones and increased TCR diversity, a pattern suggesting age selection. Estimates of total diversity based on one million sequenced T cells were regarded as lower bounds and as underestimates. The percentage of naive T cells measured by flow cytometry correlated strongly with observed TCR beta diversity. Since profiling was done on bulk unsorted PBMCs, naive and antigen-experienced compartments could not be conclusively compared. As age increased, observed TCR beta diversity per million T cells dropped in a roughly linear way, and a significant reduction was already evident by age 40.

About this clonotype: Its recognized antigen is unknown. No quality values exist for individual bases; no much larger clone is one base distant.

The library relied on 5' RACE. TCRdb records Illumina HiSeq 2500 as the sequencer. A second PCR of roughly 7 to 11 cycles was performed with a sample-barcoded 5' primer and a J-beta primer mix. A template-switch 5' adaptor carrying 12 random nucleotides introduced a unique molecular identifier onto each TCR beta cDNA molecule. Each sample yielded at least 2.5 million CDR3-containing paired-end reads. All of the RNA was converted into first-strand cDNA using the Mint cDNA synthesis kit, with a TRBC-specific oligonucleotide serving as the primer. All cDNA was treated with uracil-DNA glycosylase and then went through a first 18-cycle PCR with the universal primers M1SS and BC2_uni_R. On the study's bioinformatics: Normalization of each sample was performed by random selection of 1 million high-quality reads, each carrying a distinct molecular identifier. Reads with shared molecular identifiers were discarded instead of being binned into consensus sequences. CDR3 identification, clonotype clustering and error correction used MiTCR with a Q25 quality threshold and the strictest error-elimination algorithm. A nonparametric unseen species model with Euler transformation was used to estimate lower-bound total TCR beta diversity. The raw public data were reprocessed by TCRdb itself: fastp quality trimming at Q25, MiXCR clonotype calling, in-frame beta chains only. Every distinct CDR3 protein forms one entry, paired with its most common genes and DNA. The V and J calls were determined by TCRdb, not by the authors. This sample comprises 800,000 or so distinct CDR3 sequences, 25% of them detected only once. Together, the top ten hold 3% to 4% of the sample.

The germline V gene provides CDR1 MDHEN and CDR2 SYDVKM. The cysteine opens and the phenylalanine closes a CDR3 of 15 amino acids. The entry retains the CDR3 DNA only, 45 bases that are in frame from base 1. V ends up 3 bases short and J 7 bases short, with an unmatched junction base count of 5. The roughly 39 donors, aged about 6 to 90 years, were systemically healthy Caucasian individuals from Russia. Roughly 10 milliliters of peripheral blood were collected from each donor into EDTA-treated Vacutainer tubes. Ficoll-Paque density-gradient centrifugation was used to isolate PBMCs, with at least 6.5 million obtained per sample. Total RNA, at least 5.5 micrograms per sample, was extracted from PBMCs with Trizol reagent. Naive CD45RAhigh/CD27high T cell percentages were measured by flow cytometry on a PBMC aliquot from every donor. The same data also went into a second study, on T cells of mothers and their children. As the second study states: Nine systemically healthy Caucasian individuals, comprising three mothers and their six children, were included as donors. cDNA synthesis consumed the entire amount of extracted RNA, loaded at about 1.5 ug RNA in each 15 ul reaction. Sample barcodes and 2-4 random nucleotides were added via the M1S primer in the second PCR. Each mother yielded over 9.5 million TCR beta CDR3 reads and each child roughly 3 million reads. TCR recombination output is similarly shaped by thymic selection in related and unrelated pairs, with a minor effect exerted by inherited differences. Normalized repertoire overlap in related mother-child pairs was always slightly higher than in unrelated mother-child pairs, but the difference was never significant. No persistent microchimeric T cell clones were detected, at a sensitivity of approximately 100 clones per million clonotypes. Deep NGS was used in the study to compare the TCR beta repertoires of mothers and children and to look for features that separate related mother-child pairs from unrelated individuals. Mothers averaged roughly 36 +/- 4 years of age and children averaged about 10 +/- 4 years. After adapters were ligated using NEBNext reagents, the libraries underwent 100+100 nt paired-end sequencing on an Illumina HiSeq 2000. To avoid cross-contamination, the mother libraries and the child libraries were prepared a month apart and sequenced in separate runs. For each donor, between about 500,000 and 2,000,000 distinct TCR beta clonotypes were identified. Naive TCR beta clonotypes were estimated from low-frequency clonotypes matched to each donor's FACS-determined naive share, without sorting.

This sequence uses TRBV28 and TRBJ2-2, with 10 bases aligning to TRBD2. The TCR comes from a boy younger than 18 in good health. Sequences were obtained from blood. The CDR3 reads CASSFPAGGRGELFF. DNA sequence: TGTGCCAGCAGTTTCCCAGCGGGAGGGCGCGGGGAGCTGTTTTTT.